This T cell receptor beta chain comes out of a study of T cell responses to AZD1222 COVID-19 vaccine. General study points: Regions 160-218 and 743-854 dominated among vaccine-associated CD4 TCRs spanning spike. In a largely white British group with more females than males, clonal diversity was possibly underestimated.

Assay: immunoSEQ multiplex PCR; the TCRdb copy retains only in-frame clones and omits some. Seen here are roughly 200,000 clones, 85% to 95% observed once, and the top ten hold 1% to 1.5%. As concerns this clone: Its cognate antigen is unknown.

Germline CDR1 and CDR2: MDHEN and SYDVKM. This CDR3 comprises 13 residues. Trimming took 6 bases from V and 9 from J, leaving 17 bases between them. The sequenced sample was peripheral blood, obtained on day 0 of AZD1222 vaccination. The sequence was collected from an adult in good health. The rearrangement joins TRBV28 to TRBJ1-1, with a tentative D call TRBD1 (5 bases). The CDR3 sequence: CASRRVAGGQAFF. The CDR3 coding sequence is TGTGCCAGCAGAAGGGTAGCGGGGGGACAAGCTTTCTTT. The full variable domain, its missing parts supplied by reference TRBV28 and TRBJ1-1, is DVKVTQSSRYLVKRTGEKVFLECVQDMDHENMFWYRQDPGLGLRLIYFSYDVKMKEKGDIPEGYSVSREKKERFSLILESASTNQTSMYLCASRRVAGGQAFFGQGTRLTVV.